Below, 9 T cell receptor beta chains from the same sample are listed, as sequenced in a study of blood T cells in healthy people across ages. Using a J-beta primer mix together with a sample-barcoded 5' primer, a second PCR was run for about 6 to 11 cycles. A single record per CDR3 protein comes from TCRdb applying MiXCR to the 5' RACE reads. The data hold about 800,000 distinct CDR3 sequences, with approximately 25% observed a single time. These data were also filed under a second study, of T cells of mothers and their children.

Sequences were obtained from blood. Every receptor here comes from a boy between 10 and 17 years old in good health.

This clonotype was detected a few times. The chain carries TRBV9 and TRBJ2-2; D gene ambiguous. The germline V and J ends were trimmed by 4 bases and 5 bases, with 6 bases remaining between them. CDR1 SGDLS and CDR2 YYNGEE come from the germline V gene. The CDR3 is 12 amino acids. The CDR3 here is CASSRRTGELFF. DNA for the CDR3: TGTGCCAGCAGCCGTAGGACCGGGGAGCTGTTTTTT.

CDR3 nucleotide sequence: TGTGCCAGCAGCTCCACTCACCGGGCGGGAGGTGGAGAGACCCAGTACTTC. It translates to CASSSTHRAGGGETQYF. The chain is built from TRBV7-8 and TRBJ2-5; 8 bases are a match to TRBD2. The CDR3 is 17 amino acids. V dropped 4 bases and J dropped 4; count of bases not matched to a gene: 14. Germline-derived CDR1 and CDR2 are SGHVS and FQNEAQ.

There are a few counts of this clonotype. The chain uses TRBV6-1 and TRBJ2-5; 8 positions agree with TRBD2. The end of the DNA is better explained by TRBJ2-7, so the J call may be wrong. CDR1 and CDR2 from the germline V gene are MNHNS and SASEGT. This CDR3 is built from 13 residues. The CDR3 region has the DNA TGTGCCAGCAGTGAATCGGGAGGGTTCGAGCAGTACTTC. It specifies CASSESGGFEQYF.

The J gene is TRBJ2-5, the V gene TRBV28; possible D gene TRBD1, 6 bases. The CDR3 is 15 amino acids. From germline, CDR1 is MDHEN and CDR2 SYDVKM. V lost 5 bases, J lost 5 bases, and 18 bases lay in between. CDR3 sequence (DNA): TGTGCCAGCAGTGCCGGGACACTCCTAGGGGAGACCCAGTACTTC. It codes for CASSAGTLLGETQYF.

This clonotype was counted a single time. The DNA for the CDR3 is TGTGCCAGCAGCCCCGAGCGGGAGCGTGAGCAGTTCTTC. This sequence encodes CASSPEREREQFF. The chain recombines TRBV7-3 with TRBJ2-5; TRBD2 matches 8 bases. The DNA end favors TRBJ2-1, so the J call may be wrong. The CDR3 is 13 amino acids. Germline loops: CDR1 SGHTA, CDR2 FQGTGA.

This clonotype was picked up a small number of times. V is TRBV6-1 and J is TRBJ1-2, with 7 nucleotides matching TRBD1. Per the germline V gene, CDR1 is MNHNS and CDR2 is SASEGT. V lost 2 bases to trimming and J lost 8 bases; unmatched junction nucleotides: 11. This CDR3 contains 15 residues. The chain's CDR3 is CASSEYSRDSTGYTF. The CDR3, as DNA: TGTGCCAGCAGTGAATATTCGCGGGACAGTACAGGCTACACCTTC.

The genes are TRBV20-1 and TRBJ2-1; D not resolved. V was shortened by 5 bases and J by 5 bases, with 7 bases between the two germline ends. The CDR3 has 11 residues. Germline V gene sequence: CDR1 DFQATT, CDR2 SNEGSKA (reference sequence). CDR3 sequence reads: CSAERNNEQFF. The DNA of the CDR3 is TGCAGTGCTGAACGGAACAATGAGCAGTTCTTC.

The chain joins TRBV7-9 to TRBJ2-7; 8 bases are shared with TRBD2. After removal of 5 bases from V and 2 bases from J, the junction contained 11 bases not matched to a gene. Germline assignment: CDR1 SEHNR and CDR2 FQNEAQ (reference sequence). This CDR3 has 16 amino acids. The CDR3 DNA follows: TGTGCCAGCAGCCAAGGGTTCGGACTAGCCCCCTACGAGCAGTACTTC. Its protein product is CASSQGFGLAPYEQYF.

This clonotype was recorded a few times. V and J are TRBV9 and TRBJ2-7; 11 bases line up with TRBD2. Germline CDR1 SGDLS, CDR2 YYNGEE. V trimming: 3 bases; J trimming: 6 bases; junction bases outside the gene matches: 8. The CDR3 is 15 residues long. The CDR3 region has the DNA TGTGCCAGCAGCGCGAGACTAGCGGGGAGAAGCGAGCAGTACTTC. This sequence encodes CASSARLAGRSEQYF.